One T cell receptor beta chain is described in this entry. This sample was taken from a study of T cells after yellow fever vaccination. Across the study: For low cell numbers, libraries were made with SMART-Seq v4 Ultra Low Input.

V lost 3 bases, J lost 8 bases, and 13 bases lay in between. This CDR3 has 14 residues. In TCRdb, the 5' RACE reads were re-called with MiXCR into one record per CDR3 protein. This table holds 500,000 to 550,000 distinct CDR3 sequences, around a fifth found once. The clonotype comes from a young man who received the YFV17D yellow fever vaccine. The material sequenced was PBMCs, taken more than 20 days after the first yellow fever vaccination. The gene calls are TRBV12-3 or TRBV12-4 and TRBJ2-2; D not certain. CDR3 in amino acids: CASSFGMSPGELFF. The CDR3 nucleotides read TGTGCCAGCAGTTTTGGGATGTCGCCTGGGGAGCTGTTTTTT.